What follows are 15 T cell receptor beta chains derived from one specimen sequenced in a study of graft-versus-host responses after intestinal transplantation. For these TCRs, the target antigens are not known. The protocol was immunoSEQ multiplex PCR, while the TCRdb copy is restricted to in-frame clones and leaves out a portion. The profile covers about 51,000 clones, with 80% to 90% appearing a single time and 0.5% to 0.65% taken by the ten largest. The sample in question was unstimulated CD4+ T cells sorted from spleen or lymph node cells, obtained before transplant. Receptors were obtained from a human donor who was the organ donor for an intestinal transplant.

The CDR3, as DNA: TGCAGTGTAAGCGGGGAGTACGAGCAGTACTTC. It yields the protein CSVSGEYEQYF. V is TRBV20-1 and J is TRBJ2-7, with TRBD2 matching over 7 bases. The CDR3 length is 11 residues. Germline CDR1 DFQATT, CDR2 SNEGSKA (reference sequence). The V gene end was trimmed by 7 bases and the J gene end by 4 bases; junction bases not matched to a gene: 4.

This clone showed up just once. CDR3 coding DNA: TGTGCCAGCAGCCCCGCCGGGTGGGGAGGCGAAAAACTGTTTTTT. Translation: CASSPAGWGGEKLFF. The chain joins TRBV7-6 to TRBJ1-4; D gene ambiguous. The germline gives CDR1 SGHVS, CDR2 FNYEAQ. CDR3 length: 15 residues. Between the trimmed V and J ends, which lost 5 bases and 8 bases, there was a span of 18 bases.

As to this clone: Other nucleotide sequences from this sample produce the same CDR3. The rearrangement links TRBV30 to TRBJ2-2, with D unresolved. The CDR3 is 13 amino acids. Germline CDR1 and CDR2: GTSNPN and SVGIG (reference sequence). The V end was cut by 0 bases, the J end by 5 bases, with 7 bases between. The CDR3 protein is CAWSVSGTGELFF. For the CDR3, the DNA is TGTGCCTGGAGTGTATCAGGTACCGGGGAGCTGTTTTTT.

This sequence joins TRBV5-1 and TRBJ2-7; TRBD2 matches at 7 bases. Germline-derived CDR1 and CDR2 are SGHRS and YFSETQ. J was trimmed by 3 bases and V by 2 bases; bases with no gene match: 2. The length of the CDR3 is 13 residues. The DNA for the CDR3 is TGCGCCAGCAGCTTATGGGAGGGCTACGAGCAGTACTTC. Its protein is CASSLWEGYEQYF.

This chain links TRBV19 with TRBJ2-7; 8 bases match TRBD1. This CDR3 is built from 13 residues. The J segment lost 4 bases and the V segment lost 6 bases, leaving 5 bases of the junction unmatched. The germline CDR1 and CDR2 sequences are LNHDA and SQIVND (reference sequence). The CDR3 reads CASSFDRGYEQYF. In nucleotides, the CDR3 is TGTGCCAGTAGCTTCGACAGGGGTTACGAGCAGTACTTC. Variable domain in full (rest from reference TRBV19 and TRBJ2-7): DGGITQSPKYLFRKEGQNVTLSCEQNLNHDAMYWYRQDPGQGLRLIYYSQIVNDFQKGDIAEGYSVSREKKESFPLTVTSAQKNPTAFYLCASSFDRGYEQYFGPGTRLTVT.

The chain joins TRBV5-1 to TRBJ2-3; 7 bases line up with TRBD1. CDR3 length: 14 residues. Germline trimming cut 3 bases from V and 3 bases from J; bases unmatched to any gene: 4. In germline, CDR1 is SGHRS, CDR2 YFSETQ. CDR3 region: CASSSDRWTDTQYF. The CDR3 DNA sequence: TGCGCCAGCAGCTCGGACAGGTGGACAGATACGCAGTATTTT. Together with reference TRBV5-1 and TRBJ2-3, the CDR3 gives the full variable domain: KAGVTQTPRYLIKTRGQQVTLSCSPISGHRSVSWYQQTPGQGLQFLFEYFSETQRNKGNFPGRFSGRQFSNSRSEMNVSTLELGDSALYLCASSSDRWTDTQYFGPGTRLTVL.

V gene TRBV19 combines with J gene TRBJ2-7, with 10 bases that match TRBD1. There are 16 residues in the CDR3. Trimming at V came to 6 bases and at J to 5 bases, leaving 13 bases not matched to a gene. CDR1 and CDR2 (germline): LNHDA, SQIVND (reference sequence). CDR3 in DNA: TGTGCCAGTAGCGGCTCGTACGGGACAGGGGTCGACGAGCAGTACTTC. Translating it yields CASSGSYGTGVDEQYF.

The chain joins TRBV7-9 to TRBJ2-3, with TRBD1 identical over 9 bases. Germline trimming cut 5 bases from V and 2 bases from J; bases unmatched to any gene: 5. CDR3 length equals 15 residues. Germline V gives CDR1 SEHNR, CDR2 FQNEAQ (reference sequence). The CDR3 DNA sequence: TGTGCCAGCAGCCGACAGGGGGTGTACACAGATACGCAGTATTTT. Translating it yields CASSRQGVYTDTQYF.

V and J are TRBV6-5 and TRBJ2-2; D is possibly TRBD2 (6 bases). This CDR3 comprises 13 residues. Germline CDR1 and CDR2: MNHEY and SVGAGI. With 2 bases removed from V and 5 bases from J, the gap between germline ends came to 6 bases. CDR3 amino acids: CASSYRETGELFF. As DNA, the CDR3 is TGTGCCAGCAGTTACCGGGAGACCGGGGAGCTGTTTTTT.

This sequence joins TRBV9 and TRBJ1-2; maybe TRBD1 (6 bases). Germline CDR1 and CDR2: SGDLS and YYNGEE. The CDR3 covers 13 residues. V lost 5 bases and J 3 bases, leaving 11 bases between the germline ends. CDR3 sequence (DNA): TGTGCCAGCAGTTCCAGGGGCCACTATGGCTACACCTTC. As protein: CASSSRGHYGYTF.

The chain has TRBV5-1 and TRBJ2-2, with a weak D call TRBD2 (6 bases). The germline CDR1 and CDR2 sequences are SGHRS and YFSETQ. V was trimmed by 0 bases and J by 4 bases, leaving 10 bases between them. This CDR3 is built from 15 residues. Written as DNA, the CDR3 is TGCGCCAGCAGCTTGGTGGGAGGATTCACCGGGGAGCTGTTTTTT. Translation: CASSLVGGFTGELFF.

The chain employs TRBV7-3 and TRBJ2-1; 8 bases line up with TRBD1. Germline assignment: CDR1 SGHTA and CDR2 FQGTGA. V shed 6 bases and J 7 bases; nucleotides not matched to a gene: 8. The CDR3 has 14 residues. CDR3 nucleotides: TGTGCCAGCAGGCGCCAGGGGGCGGAGAATGAGCAGTTCTTC. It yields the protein CASRRQGAENEQFF.

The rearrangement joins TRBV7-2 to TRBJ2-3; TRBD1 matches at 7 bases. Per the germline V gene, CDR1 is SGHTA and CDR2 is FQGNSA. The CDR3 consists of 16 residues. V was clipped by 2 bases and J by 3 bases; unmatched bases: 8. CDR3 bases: TGTGCCAGCAGCTTAACCACAGGGGCAGGTACAGATACGCAGTATTTT. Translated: CASSLTTGAGTDTQYF.

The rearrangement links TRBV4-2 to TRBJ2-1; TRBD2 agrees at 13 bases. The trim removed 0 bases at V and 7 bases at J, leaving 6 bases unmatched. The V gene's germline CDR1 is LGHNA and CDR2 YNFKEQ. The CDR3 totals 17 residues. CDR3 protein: CASSQDLRTSGSNEQFF. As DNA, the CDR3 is TGTGCCAGCAGCCAAGACCTACGGACTAGCGGGAGTAATGAGCAGTTCTTC.

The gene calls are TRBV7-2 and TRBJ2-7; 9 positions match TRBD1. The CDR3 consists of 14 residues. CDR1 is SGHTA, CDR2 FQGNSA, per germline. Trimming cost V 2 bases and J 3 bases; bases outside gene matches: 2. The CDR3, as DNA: TGTGCCAGCAGCTTAAGGGACAGGGTCTACGAGCAGTACTTC. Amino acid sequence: CASSLRDRVYEQYF.